This paragraph covers one T cell receptor beta chain sequence. As yet, its antigen is unknown. Inclusion required at least two post-ART and at least one pre-ART PBMC samples. Running of the v3.0 immunoSEQ assay took place at survey level. Clones were read by immunoSEQ multiplex PCR, and TCRdb kept only the in-frame ones, dropping some. The sample has 15,000 to 20,000 clones, approximately 90% seen once; the top ten hold approximately 12%. After removal of 4 bases from V and 10 bases from J, the junction contained 4 bases not matched to a gene. This CDR3 is 12 amino acids long. In germline, CDR1 is GTSNPN, CDR2 SVGIG (reference sequence). The data originate from a study of long-term antiretroviral therapy in people with HIV. Study-wide points: The study found narrower CDR3 length ranges in HIV repertoires than in controls. Dominant in the repertoire at all time points were clones expanded before ART.

The sequence was collected from a man aged 50-59 years with HIV. The sample was unsorted PBMCs, taken 6.9 years after starting antiretroviral therapy. The chain couples TRBV30 to TRBJ2-1; 10 nucleotides line up with TRBD2. The CDR3 sequence is CAWTSGSEEQFF. The DNA for the CDR3 is TGTGCCTGGACTAGCGGGAGTGAAGAGCAGTTCTTC.